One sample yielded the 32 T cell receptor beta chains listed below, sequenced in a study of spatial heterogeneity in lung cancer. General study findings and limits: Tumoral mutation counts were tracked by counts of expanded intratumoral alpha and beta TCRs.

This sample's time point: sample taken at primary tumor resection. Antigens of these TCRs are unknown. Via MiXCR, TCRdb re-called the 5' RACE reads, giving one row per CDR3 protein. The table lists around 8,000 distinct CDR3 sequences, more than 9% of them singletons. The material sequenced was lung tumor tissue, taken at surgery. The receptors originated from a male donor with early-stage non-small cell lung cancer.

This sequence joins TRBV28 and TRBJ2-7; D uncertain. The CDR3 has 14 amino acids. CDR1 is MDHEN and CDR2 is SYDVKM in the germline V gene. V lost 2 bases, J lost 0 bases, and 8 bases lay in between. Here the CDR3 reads CASSLIALSYEQYF. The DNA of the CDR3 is TGTGCCAGCAGTTTAATCGCTCTCTCCTACGAGCAGTACTTC.

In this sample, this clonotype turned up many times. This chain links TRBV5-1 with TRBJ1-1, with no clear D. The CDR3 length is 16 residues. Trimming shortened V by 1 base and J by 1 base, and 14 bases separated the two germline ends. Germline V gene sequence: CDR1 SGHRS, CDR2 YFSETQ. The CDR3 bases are TGCGCCAGCAGCTTGCGTTCCCGAGAAAGGAACACTGAAGCTTTCTTT. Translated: CASSLRSRERNTEAFF. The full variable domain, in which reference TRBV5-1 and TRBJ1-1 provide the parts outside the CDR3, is KAGVTQTPRYLIKTRGQQVTLSCSPISGHRSVSWYQQTPGQGLQFLFEYFSETQRNKGNFPGRFSGRQFSNSRSEMNVSTLELGDSALYLCASSLRSRERNTEAFFGQGTRLTVV.

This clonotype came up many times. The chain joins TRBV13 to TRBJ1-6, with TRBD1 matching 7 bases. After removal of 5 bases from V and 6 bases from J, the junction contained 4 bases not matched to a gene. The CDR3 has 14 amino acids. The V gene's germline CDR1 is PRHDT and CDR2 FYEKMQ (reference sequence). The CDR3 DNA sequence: TGTGCCAGCAGCATGGCAGGGGGTAATTCACCCCTCCACTTT. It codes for CASSMAGGNSPLHF. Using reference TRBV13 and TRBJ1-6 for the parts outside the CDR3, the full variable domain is AAGVIQSPRHLIKEKRETATLKCYPIPRHDTVYWYQQGPGQDPQFLISFYEKMQSDKGSIPDRFSAQQFSDYHSELNMSSLELGDSALYFCASSMAGGNSPLHFGNGTRLTVT.

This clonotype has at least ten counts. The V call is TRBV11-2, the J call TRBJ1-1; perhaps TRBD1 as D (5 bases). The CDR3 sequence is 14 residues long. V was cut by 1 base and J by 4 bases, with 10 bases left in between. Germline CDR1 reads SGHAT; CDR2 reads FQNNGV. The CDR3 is CASSLGSGPTEAFF. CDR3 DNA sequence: TGTGCCAGCAGCTTAGGATCAGGGCCCACTGAAGCTTTCTTT. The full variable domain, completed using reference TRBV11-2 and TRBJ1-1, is EAGVAQSPRYKIIEKRQSVAFWCNPISGHATLYWYQQILGQGPKLLIQFQNNGVVDDSQLPKDRFSAERLKGVDSTLKIQPAKLEDSAVYLCASSLGSGPTEAFFGQGTRLTVV.

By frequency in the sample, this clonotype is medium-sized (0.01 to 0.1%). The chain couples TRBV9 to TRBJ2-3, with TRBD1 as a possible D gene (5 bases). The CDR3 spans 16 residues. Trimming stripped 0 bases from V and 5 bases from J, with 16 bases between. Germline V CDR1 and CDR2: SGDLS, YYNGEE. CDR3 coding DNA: TGTGCCAGCAGCGTAGGGGTCCCAGGGTACTTAGATACGCAGTATTTT. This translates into CASSVGVPGYLDTQYF. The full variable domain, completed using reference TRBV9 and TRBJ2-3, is DSGVTQTPKHLITATGQRVTLRCSPRSGDLSVYWYQQSLDQGLQFLIQYYNGEERAKGNILERFSAQQFPDLHSELNLSSLELGDSALYFCASSVGVPGYLDTQYFGPGTRLTVL.

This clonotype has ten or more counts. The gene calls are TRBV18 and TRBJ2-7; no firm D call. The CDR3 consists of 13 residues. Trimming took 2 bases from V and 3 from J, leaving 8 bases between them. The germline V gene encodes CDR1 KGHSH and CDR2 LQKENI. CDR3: CASSPWTDYEQYF. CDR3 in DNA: TGTGCCAGCTCACCATGGACGGACTACGAGCAGTACTTC.

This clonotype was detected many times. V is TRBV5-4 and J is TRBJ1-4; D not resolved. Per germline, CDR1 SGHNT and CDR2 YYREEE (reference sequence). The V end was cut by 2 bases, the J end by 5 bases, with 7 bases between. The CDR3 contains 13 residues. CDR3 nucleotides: TGTGCCAGCAGCTTAAGCCCGAATGAAAAACTGTTTTTT. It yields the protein CASSLSPNEKLFF.

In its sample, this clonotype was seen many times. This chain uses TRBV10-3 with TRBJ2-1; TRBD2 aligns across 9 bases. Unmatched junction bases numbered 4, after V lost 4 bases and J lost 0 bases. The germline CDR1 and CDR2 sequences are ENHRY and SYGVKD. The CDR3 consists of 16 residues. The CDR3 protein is CAISGGLAASYNEQFF. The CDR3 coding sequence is TGTGCCATCAGTGGGGGACTAGCTGCCTCCTACAATGAGCAGTTCTTC.

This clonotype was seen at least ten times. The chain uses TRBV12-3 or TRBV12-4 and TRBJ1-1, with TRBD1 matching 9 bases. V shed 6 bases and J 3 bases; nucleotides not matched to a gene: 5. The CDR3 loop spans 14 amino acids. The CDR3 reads CASSRTGVDTEAFF. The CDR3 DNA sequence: TGTGCCAGCAGCCGGACAGGGGTTGACACTGAAGCTTTCTTT.

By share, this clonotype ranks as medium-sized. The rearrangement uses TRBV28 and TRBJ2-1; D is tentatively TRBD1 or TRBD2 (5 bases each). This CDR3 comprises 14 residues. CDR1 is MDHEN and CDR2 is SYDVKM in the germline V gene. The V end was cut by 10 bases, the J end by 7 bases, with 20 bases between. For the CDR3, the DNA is TGTGCCACCACATCGGGGCAGGCCCTTAATGAGCAGTTCTTC. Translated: CATTSGQALNEQFF. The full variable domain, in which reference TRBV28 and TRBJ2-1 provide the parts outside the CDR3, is DVKVTQSSRYLVKRTGEKVFLECVQDMDHENMFWYRQDPGLGLRLIYFSYDVKMKEKGDIPEGYSVSREKKERFSLILESASTNQTSMYLCATTSGQALNEQFFGPGTRLTVL.

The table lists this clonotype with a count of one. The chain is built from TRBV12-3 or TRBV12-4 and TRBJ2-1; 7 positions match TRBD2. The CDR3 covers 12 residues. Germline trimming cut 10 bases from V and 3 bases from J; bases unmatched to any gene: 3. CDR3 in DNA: TGTGCCACTGGGGGGGGCTACAATGAGCAGTTCTTC. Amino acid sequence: CATGGGYNEQFF.

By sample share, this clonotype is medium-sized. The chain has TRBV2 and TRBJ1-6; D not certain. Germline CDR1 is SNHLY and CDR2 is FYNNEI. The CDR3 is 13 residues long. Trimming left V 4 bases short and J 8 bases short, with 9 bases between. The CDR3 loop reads CASSGLADSPLHF. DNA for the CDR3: TGTGCCAGCAGTGGCTTGGCGGATTCACCCCTCCACTTT.

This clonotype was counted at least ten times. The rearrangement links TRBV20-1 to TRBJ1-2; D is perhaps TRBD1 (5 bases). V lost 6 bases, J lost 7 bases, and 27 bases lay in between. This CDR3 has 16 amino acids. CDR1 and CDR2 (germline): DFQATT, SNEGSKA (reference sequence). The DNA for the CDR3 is TGCAGTGCCGACAACCGCGGGACGCTCCGCGCCGGTGGCTACACCTTC. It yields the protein CSADNRGTLRAGGYTF.

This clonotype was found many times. The CDR3 nucleotides are TGCAGCGTTGCTTGGCCGGGAGACACTGAAGCTTTCTTT. Its translation is CSVAWPGDTEAFF. V usage is TRBV29-1 and J usage is TRBJ1-1; no reliable D call. The CDR3 is made up of 13 amino acids. With 4 bases removed from V and 3 bases from J, the gap between germline ends came to 12 bases. Germline values: CDR1 SQVTM, CDR2 ANQGSEA.

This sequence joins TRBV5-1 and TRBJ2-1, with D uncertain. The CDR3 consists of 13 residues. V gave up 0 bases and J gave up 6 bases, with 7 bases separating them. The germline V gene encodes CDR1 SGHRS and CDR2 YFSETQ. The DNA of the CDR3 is TGCGCCAGCAGCTTGGCGGGTACCAATGAGCAGTTCTTC. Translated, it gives CASSLAGTNEQFF.

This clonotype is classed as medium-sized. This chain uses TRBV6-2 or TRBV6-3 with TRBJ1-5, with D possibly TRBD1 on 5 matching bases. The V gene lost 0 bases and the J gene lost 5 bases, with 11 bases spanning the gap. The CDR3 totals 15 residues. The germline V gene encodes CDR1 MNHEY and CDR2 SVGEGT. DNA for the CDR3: TGTGCCAGCAGTTACTCGATGGGGGAAGATCAGCCCCAGCATTTT. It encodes CASSYSMGEDQPQHF.

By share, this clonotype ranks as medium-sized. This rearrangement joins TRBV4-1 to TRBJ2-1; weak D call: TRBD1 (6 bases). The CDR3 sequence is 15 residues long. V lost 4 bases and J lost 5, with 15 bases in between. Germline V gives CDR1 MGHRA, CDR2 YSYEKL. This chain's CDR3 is CASSLFGQPNNEQFF. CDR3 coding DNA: TGCGCCAGCAGCCTCTTCGGACAGCCAAACAATGAGCAGTTCTTC.

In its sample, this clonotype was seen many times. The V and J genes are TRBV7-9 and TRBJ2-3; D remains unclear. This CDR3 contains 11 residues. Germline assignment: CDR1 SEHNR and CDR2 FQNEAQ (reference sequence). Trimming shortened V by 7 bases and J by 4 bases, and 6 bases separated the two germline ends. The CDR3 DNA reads TGTGCCAGCAACCTAGCAGATACGCAGTATTTT. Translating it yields CASNLADTQYF.

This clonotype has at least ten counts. In DNA form, the CDR3 reads TGCAGTGCTGGGGCCCCGAACACTGAAGCTTTCTTT. It codes for CSAGAPNTEAFF. The chain recombines TRBV20-1 with TRBJ1-1; maybe TRBD1 (5 bases). From germline, CDR1 is DFQATT and CDR2 SNEGSKA (reference sequence). With 5 bases removed from V and 1 base from J, the gap between germline ends came to 8 bases. The length of the CDR3 is 12 residues.

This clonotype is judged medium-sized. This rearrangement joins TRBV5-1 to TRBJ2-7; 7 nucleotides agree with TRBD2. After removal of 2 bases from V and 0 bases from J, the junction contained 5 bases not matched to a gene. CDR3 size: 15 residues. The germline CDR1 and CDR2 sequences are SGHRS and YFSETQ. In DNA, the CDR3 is TGCGCCAGCAGCTTTCTAGCGGAGAGCTCCTACGAGCAGTACTTC. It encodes CASSFLAESSYEQYF.

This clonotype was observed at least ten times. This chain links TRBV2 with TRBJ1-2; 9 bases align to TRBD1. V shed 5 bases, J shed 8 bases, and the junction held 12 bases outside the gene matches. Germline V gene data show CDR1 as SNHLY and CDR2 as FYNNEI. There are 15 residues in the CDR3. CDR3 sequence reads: CASSFLQGAPGGYTF. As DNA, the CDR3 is TGTGCCAGCAGTTTTTTACAGGGGGCGCCGGGAGGCTACACCTTC.

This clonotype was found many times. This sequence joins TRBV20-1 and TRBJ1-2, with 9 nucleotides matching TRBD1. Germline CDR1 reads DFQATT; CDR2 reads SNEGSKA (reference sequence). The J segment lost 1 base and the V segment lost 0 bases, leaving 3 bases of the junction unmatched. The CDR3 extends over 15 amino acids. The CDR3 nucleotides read TGCAGTGCTAGAGACCGGACAGGGGTTAACTATGGCTACACCTTC. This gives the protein CSARDRTGVNYGYTF.

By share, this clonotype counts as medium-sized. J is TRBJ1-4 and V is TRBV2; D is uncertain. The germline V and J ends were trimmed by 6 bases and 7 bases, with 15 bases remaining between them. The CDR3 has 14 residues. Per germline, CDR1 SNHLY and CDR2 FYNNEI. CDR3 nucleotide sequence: TGTGCCAGCAGACCAAACAACCAAGGTGAAAAACTGTTTTTT. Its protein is CASRPNNQGEKLFF.

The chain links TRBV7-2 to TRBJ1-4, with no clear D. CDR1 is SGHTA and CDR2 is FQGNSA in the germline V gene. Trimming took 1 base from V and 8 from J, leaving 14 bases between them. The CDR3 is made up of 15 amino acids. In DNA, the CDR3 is TGTGCCAGCAGCTTAGGTAACCGCCGGATGGAAAAACTGTTTTTT. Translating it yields CASSLGNRRMEKLFF.

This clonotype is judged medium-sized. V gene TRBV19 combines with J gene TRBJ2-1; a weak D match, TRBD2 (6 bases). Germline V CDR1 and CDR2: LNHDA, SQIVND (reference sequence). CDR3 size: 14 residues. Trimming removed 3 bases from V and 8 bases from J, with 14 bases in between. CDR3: CASSIGRGRDEQFF. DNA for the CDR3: TGTGCCAGTAGTATCGGGCGGGGAAGGGATGAGCAGTTCTTC.

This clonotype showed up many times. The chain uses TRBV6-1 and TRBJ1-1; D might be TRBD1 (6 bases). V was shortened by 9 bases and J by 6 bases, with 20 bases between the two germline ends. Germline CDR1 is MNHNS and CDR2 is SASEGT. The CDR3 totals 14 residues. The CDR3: CASDGYRVQAEAFF. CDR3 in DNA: TGTGCCAGTGATGGGTACAGGGTTCAGGCTGAAGCTTTCTTT.

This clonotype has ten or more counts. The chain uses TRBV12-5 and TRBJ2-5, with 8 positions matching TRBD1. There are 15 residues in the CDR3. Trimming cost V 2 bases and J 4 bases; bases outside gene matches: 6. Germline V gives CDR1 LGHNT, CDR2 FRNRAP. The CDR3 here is CASGLRSGGAETQYF. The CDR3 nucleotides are TGTGCTAGTGGTTTGCGCTCAGGGGGCGCAGAGACCCAGTACTTC.

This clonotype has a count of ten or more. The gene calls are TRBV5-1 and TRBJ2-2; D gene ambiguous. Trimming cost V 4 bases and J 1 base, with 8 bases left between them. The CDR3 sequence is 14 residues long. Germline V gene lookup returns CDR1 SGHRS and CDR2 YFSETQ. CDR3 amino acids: CASSLDMNTGELFF. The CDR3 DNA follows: TGCGCCAGCAGCCTCGATATGAACACCGGGGAGCTGTTTTTT.

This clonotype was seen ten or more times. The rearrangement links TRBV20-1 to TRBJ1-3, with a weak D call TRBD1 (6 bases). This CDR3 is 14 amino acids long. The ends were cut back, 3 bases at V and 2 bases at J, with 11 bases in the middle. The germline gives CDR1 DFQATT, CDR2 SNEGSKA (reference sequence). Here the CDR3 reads CSARGQAAGNTIYF. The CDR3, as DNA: TGCAGTGCTAGGGGACAAGCCGCTGGAAACACCATATATTTT.

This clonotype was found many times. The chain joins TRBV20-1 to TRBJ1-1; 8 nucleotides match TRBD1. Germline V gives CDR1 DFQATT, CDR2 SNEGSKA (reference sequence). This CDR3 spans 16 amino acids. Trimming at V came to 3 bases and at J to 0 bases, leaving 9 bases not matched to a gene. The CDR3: CSARSTGVPMNTEAFF. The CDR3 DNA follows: TGCAGTGCTAGGTCGACAGGGGTCCCCATGAACACTGAAGCTTTCTTT.

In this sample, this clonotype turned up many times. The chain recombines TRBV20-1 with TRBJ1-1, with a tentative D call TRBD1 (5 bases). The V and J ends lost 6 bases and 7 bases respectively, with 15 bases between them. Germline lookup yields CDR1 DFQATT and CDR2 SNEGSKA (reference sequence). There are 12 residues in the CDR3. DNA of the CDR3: TGCAGTGCCAAGAACCAGGGTGGTGAAGCTTTCTTT. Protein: CSAKNQGGEAFF.

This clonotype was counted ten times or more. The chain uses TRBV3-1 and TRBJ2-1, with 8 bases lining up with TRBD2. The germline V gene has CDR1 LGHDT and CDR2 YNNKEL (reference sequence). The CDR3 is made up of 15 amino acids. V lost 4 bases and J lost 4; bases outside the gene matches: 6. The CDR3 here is CASSRAGVLYNEQFF. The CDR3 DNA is TGTGCCAGCAGCCGAGCGGGAGTTCTTTACAATGAGCAGTTCTTC.